This record concerns one TCR beta chain sequence. The junction shows a germline mismatch at one end, possibly a read error. The data stem from a study of cytomegalovirus exposure and HLA in healthy donors. Germline V gives CDR1 SSHAT, CDR2 FNYEAQ (reference sequence). The CDR3 length is 15 residues. In the PCR, 60 Vbeta and 13 Jbeta primers were used. Here immunoSEQ multiplex PCR was the method, and the copy in TCRdb shows in-frame clones only, minus some. The data show 150,000 to 200,000 clones, around four fifths seen once. This chain connects TRBV7-7 to TRBJ2-5; D is possibly TRBD2 (5 bases). The origin of this receptor is a man between 18 and 29 years old in good health and CMV-seronegative. Sequenced sample: PBMCs. Here the CDR3 reads CASSLMVREQETQYF. Written as DNA, the CDR3 is TGTGCTAGCAGCTTAATGGTCCGGGAACAAGAGACCCAGTACTTC.